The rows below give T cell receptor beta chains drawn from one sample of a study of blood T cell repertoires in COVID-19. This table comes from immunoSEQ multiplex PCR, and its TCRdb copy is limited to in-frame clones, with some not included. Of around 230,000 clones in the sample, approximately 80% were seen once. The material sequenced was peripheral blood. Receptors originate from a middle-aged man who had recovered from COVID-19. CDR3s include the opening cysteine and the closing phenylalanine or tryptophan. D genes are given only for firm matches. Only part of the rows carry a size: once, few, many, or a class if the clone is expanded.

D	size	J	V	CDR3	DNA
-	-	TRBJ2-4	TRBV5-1	CASSLGGGAKNIQYF	TGCGCCAGCAGCTTGGGAGGGGGAGCCAAAAACATTCAGTACTTC
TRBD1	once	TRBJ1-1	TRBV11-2	CASRTGFGRTEAFF	TGTGCCAGCAGGACAGGGTTTGGGCGCACTGAAGCTTTCTTT
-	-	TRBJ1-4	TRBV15	CATSRETGRVTTEKLFF	TGTGCCACCAGCAGAGAAACAGGGCGGGTTACAACCGAAAAACTGTTTTTT
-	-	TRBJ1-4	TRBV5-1	CASSLGQSNEKLFF	TGCGCCAGCAGCTTGGGTCAGTCTAATGAAAAACTGTTTTTT
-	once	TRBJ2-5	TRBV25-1	CASSGTGSRVETQYF	TGTGCCAGCAGTGGCACAGGGTCGAGGGTAGAGACCCAGTACTTC
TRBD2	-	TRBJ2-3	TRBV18	CASSRLAEDTQYF	TGTGCCAGCTCACGACTAGCAGAAGATACGCAGTATTTT
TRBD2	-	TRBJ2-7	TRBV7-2	CASSFGGGITYEQYF	TGTGCCAGCAGCTTCGGCGGGGGGATAACCTACGAGCAGTACTTC
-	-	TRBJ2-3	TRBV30	CAWSVQVDTQYF	TGTGCCTGGAGTGTACAGGTAGATACGCAGTATTTT
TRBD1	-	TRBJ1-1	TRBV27	CASSWDRDKLDTEAFF	TGTGCCAGCAGTTGGGACAGGGACAAACTGGACACTGAAGCTTTCTTT
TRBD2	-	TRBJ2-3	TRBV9	CASSVATAGGFGTQYF	TGTGCCAGCAGCGTAGCTACAGCGGGGGGTTTTGGTACGCAGTATTTT
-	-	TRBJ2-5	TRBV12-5	CASGLAAGGGETQYF	TGTGCTAGTGGTTTGGCGGCCGGCGGCGGCGAGACCCAGTACTTC
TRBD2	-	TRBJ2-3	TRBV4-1	CASSQTGTSGFGVDTQYF	TGCGCCAGCAGCCAAACCGGGACTAGCGGGTTCGGGGTAGATACGCAGTATTTT
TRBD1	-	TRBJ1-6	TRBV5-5	CASSSETGARVVSPLHF	TGTGCCAGCAGCTCGGAGACAGGGGCGCGGGTGGTCTCACCCCTCCACTTT